Listed below are T cell receptor beta chains from one sample, sequenced in a study of technical replicates of blood from a handful of donors. Produced via immunoSEQ multiplex PCR; TCRdb's table is partial and in-frame only. The sample contains under 20,000 clones, approximately 88% of which appear only once. Sequenced input: PBMCs. The receptors derive from a human donor in good health. Both conserved end residues are part of each CDR3. The D gene is left open where the match is weak. Only part of the rows carry a size: once, few, many, or a class if the clone is expanded.

D,J,length,size,V,DNA,CDR3
TRBD1,TRBJ2-7,11,.,TRBV28,TGTGCCAGCAGTTCGACAGGGGAGCAGTACTTC,CASSSTGEQYF
.,TRBJ1-4,16,.,TRBV6-1,TGTGCCAGCAGTGAGATCACCAGGGGTACTAATGAAAAACTGTTTTTT,CASSEITRGTNEKLFF
TRBD1,TRBJ2-7,14,.,TRBV4-1,TGCGCCAGCAGCCTCGACAGGGTCCTCTACGAGCAGTACTTC,CASSLDRVLYEQYF
.,TRBJ1-3,17,.,TRBV11-2,TGTGCCAGCAGCTTAGAGGGGGCCAGGGGATCTGGAAACACCATATATTTT,CASSLEGARGSGNTIYF
.,TRBJ2-2,16,few,TRBV21-1,TGTGCCACCCTCCGGACTAGCGGGATGAACACCGGGGAGCTGTTTTTT,CATLRTSGMNTGELFF
TRBD2,TRBJ2-3,15,.,TRBV29-1,TGCAGCGTTGGTTGGACTAGCGAGGGCACAGATACGCAGTATTTT,CSVGWTSEGTDTQYF
.,TRBJ2-7,15,.,TRBV28,TGTGCCAGCAGTTTCCTTTACAGGGATATATACGAGCAGTACTTC,CASSFLYRDIYEQYF
TRBD1,TRBJ1-1,15,.,TRBV18,TGTGCCAGCTCACCACAAGGGGACAGGGGGACTGAAGCTTTCTTT,CASSPQGDRGTEAFF
.,TRBJ1-1,15,.,TRBV5-1,TGCGCCAGCAGCTTGGACAGGTCATTTAACACTGAAGCTTTCTTT,CASSLDRSFNTEAFF
TRBD1,TRBJ1-2,15,.,TRBV6-5,TGTGCCAGCAGTATGTACAGGGGGCGAAGCTATGGCTACACCTTC,CASSMYRGRSYGYTF
TRBD2,TRBJ2-7,15,.,TRBV4-1,TGCGCCAGCAGCCAAGATGGGAGCGGGAGGGCCCAGCAGTACTTC,CASSQDGSGRAQQYF
TRBD1,TRBJ2-6,17,.,TRBV5-1,TGCGCCAGCAGCGGAACGGGACAGCGCTCTGGGGCCAACGTCCTGACTTTC,CASSGTGQRSGANVLTF
TRBD2,TRBJ2-7,15,.,TRBV2,TGTGCCAGCAGTGAGGTCGGTGGGGAGGGTGGCGAGCAGTACTTC,CASSEVGGEGGEQYF
TRBD1,TRBJ1-4,15,.,TRBV28,TGTGCCAGCAGGGAACCGACAGGGAATAATGAAAAACTGTTTTTT,CASREPTGNNEKLFF
.,TRBJ2-3,16,once,TRBV5-4,TGTGCCAGCAGCTTGCCGGAGACGGTGCGCGCAGATACGCAGTATTTT,CASSLPETVRADTQYF
TRBD1,TRBJ1-5,16,.,TRBV4-2,TGTGCCAGCAGCCTACTGGGACAGGGGGCAAATCAGCCCCAGCATTTT,CASSLLGQGANQPQHF
.,TRBJ2-6,16,.,TRBV19,TGTGCCAGTAACCCAACCGGACTCTCTGGGGCCAACGTCCTGACTTTC,CASNPTGLSGANVLTF
TRBD1,TRBJ2-5,14,once,TRBV6-5,TGTGCCAGCAGTATCGGACAGGGATGGGAGACCCAGTACTTC,CASSIGQGWETQYF
.,TRBJ2-5,13,.,TRBV12-5,TGTGCTAGTGGGCGTGAACCGGGGGAGACCCAGTACTTC,CASGREPGETQYF
.,TRBJ1-1,13,.,TRBV6-5,TGTGCCAGCACCTACGGACTAAACACTGAAGCTTTCTTT,CASTYGLNTEAFF
.,TRBJ2-5,13,once,TRBV6-1,TGTGCCAGCAGTGCTCGGGGGGCGGAGACCCAGTACTTC,CASSARGAETQYF
TRBD1,TRBJ1-1,17,.,TRBV19,TGTGCCAGTAGTATAGCGGGGGGACAGGGACGAAACACTGAAGCTTTCTTT,CASSIAGGQGRNTEAFF
TRBD2,TRBJ2-3,16,.,TRBV9,TGTGCCAGCAGCGTAGCTAGCGGGGGACTGGCAGATACGCAGTATTTT,CASSVASGGLADTQYF
.,TRBJ2-5,13,few,TRBV10-1,TGCGCCAGCAGTGAGTCGATTCAGGGGACCCAGTACTTC,CASSESIQGTQYF
TRBD1,TRBJ2-5,15,.,TRBV27,TGTGCCAGCAGCCGACCGGGACAGGGTTCCGAGACCCAGTACTTC,CASSRPGQGSETQYF
TRBD2,TRBJ2-3,13,.,TRBV6-1,TGTGCCAGCAGCCAGCGGGAGACAGATACGCAGTATTTT,CASSQRETDTQYF
.,TRBJ2-4,13,.,TRBV5-4,TGTGCCAGCAGCAAGGACAAGGCTGACATTCAGTACTTC,CASSKDKADIQYF
TRBD2,TRBJ2-5,14,few,TRBV27,TGTGCCAGCACCCCTCGGGGAGGGAGGAAGACCCAGTACTTC,CASTPRGGRKTQYF
TRBD2,TRBJ2-1,16,.,TRBV19,TGTGCCAGTAGTCGACTGCGGGAGAGCTCCTACAATGAGCAGTTCTTC,CASSRLRESSYNEQFF
TRBD1,TRBJ1-2,15,.,TRBV25-1,TGTGCCAGCAGTGATCCAGGGACAGGCGACTATGGCTACACCTTC,CASSDPGTGDYGYTF
TRBD1,TRBJ2-1,15,.,TRBV6-6,TGTGCCAGCAGCAAGGGACAGGGGGGTGGAAATGAGCAGTTCTTC,CASSKGQGGGNEQFF